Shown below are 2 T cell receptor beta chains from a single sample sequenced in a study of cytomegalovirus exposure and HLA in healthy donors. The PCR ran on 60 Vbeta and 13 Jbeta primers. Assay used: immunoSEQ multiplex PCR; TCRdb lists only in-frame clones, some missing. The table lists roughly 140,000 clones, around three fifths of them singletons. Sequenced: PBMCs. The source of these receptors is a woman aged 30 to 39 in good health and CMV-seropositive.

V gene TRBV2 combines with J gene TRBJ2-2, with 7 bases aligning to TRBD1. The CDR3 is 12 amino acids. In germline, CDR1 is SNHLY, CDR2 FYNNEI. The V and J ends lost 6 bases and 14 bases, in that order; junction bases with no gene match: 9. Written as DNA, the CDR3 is TGTGCCAGCAGGACAGGGTCACGGGGTCTGTTTTTT. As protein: CASRTGSRGLFF.

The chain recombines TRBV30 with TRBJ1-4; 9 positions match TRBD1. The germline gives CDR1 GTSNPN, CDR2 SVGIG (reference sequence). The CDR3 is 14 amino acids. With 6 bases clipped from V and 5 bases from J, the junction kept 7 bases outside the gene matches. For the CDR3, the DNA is TGTGCCTGCGACCGGGACAGGGTAAATGAAAAACTGTTTTTT. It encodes CACDRDRVNEKLFF.